What follows describes a single T cell receptor (beta chain). Its antigen is unknown. From germline, CDR1 is SGHTA and CDR2 FQGNSA. The CDR3 loop spans 15 amino acids. No T cells were sorted before total RNA was taken from whole blood. This sample was included in a study of monozygotic twins with inflammatory bowel disease. For each CDR3 protein, TCRdb gives one entry from its re-call of the 5' RACE reads, without DNA. The specimen's table records roughly 170,000 distinct CDR3 sequences. Notes on the study in general: Especially with disease activity, IBD patients had fewer clonotypes in common with others than healthy twins did. Patient repertoire variability may have increased through differing immunosuppressive treatments.

The TCR comes from a human donor with ulcerative colitis or Crohn's disease, or a healthy co-twin of an affected twin (not recorded which). This chain uses TRBV7-2 with TRBJ2-5; TCRdb proposes TRBD1, but this gene call is untestable without DNA. The sequencing input was blood. The CDR3 is CASSSGGRTQETQYF.